The clone carrying this T cell receptor (beta chain) was detected a few times. The antigen is unknown. This record belongs to a study of T cells in Graves' hyperthyroidism and ophthalmopathy. Amplification of TCR beta CDR3 regions used RNA as the template. When the TCR CDR3 underwent first-round RT-PCR, the HTBI primer set was used. TCRdb reprocessed the multiplex PCR reads via MiXCR and lists one record per CDR3 protein. The sample has about 640,000 distinct CDR3 sequences, about 20% seen once. PBMCs stemmed from approximately 9.1 ml fresh peripheral blood. The V and J ends lost 5 bases and 4 bases, in that order; junction bases with no gene match: 8. The CDR3 is 14 amino acids. Germline CDR1 is DFQATT and CDR2 is SNEGSKA (reference sequence). General study findings and limits: Most clonotypes that expanded in the thyroid above 0.001 also showed up in blood.

V usage is TRBV20-1 and J usage is TRBJ2-1; 7 positions agree with TRBD2. The TCR comes from a man aged 25 to 40 with Graves' ophthalmopathy. Source material: blood. CDR3 residues: CSAGTTLGYNEQFF. CDR3 sequence (DNA): TGCAGTGCTGGGACTACCCTGGGGTACAATGAGCAGTTCTTC.